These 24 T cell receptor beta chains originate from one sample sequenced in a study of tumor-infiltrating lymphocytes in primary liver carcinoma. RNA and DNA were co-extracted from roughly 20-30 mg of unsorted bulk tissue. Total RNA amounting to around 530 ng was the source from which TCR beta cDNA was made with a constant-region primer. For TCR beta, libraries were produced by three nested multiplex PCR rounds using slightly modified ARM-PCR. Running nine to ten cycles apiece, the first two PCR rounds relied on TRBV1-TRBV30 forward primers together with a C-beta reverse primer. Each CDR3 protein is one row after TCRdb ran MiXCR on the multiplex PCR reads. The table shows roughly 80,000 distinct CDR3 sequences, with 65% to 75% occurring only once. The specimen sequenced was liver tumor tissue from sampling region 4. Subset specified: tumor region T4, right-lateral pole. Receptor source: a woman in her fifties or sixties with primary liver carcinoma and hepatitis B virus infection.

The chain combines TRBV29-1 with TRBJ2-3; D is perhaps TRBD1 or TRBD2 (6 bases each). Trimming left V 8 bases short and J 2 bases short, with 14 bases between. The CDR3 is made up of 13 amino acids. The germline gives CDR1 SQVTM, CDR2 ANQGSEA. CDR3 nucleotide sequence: TGCAGCATTCTGGAGGGGGACACAGATACGCAGTATTTT. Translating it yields CSILEGDTDTQYF.

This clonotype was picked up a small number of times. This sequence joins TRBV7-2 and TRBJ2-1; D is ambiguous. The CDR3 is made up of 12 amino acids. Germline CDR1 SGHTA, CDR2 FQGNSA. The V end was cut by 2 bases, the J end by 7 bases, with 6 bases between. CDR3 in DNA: TGTGCCAGCAGCTTAAAACGAAATGAGCAGTTCTTC. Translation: CASSLKRNEQFF.

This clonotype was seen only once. For the CDR3, the DNA is TGCGGCAGAAAAAGCGGGAGGGCCGAGGATGAGCAGTTCTTC. It specifies CGRKSGRAEDEQFF. V and J are TRBV5-1 and TRBJ2-1, with 10 bases aligning to TRBD2. Germline loops: CDR1 SGHRS, CDR2 YFSETQ. The CDR3 covers 14 residues.

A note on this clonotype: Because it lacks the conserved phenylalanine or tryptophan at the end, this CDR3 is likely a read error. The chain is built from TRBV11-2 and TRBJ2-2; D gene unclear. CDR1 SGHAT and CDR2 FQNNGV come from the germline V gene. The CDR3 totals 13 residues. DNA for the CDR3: TGTGCCAGGAGCTTAGATAGGATTGGGGAGCTGTTTTCT. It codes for CARSLDRIGELFS.

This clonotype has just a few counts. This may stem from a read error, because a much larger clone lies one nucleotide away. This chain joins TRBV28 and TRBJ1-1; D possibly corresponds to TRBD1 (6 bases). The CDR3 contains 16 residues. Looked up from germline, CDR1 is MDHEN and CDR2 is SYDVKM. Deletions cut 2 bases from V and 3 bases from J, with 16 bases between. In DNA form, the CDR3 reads TGTGCCAGCAGTTTAGGGACCGGGACACTGGACACTGAAGCTTTCTTT. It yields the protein CASSLGTGTLDTEAFF.

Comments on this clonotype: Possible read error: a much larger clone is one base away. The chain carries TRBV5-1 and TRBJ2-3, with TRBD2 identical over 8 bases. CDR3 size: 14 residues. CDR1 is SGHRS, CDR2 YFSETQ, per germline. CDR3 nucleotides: TGCACCAGCAGCTCTAGCGGGCGCACAGATACGCAGTATTTT. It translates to CTSSSSGRTDTQYF.

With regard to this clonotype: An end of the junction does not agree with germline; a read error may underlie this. In DNA, the CDR3 is TGTGCCAGCAGGACGACAGGGATGGCGAACACAGGGGAGCTGTTTTTT. This gives the protein CASRTTGMANTGELFF. This rearrangement joins TRBV7-8 to TRBJ2-2; 7 bases line up with TRBD1. The germline CDR1 and CDR2 sequences are SGHVS and FQNEAQ. CDR3 length: 16 residues.

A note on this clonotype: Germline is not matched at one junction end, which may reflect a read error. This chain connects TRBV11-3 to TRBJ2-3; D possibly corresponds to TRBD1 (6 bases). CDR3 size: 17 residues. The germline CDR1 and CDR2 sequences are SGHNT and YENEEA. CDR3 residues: CPSSLSFRPLRTDTQYF. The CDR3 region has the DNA TGTCCCAGCAGCTTATCGTTTCGGCCGCTACGGACAGACACGCAGTACTTT.

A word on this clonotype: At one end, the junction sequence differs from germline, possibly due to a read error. CDR3 residues: CASSLTSNSLLHF. CDR3 coding DNA: TGTGCCAGCAGCCTAACGTCAAATTCACTCCTCCACTTT. This sequence joins TRBV11-2 and TRBJ1-6; D gene uncertain. The CDR3 runs to 13 residues. Germline values: CDR1 SGHAT, CDR2 FQNNGV.

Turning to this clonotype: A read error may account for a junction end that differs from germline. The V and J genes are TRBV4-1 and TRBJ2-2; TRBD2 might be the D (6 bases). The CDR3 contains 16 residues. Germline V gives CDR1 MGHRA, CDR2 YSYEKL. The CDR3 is CANSRWYSGSTGELFF. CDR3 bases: TGCGCCAACAGCCGATGGTATAGCGGAAGTACCGGGGAGCTGTTTTTT.

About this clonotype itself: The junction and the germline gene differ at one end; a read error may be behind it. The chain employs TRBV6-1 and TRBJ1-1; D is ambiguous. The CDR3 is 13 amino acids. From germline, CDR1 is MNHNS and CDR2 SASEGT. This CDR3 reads CASKLGSDTEAFF. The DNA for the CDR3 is TGTGCTAGCAAATTAGGGAGTGATACTGAAGCTTTCTTT.

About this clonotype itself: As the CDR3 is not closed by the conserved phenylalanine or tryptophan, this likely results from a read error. The CDR3 DNA sequence: TGTGCCAGCAGTGGAGGGGACGGAACAGATACGCAGTATATT. It translates to CASSGGDGTDTQYI. This chain connects TRBV6-1 to TRBJ2-3, with D perhaps assigned TRBD1 or TRBD2 (5 bases each). CDR1 MNHNS and CDR2 SASEGT come from the germline V gene. The CDR3 totals 14 residues. Between the trimmed V and J ends, which lost 4 bases and 3 bases, there was a span of 11 bases.

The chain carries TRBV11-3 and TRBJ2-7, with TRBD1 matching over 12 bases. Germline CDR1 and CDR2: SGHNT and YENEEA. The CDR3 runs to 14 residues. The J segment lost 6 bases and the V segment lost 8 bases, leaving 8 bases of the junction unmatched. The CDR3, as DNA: TGTGCCAGCTTCACCGGGACAGGGGGCGCCGAGCAGTACTTC. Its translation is CASFTGTGGAEQYF.

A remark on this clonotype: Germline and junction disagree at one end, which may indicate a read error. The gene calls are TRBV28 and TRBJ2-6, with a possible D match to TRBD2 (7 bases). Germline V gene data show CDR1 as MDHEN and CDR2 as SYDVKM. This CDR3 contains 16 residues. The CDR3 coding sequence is TGTGCCAGCAGTAAAAGGGGGGGTACTGGGGCCTACGTCCTGACTTTC. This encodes CASSKRGGTGAYVLTF. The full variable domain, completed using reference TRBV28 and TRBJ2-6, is DVKVTQSSRYLVKRTGEKVFLECVQDMDHENMFWYRQDPGLGLRLIYFSYDVKMKEKGDIPEGYSVSREKKERFSLILESASTNQTSMYLCASSKRGGTGAYVLTFGAGSRLTVL.

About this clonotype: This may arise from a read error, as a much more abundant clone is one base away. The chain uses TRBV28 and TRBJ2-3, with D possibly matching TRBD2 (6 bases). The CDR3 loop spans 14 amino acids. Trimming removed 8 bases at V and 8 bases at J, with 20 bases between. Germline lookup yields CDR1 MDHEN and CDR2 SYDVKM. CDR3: CASGRTPRGGTQYF. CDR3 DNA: TGTGCCAGCGGCCGGACCCCGAGGGGAGGTACGCAGTATTTT.

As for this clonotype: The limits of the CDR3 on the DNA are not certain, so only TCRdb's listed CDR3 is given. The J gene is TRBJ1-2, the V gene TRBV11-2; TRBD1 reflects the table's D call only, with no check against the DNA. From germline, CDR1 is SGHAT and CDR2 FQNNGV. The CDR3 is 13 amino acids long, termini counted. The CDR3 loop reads CASSSGTEYSCTF.

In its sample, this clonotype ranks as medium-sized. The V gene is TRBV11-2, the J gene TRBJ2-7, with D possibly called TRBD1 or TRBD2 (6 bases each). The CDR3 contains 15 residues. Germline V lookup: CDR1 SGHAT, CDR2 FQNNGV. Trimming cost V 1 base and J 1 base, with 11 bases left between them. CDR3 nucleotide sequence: TGTGCCAGCAGCTTAGGGCCGGGGGCTTCCTACGAGCAGTACTTC. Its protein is CASSLGPGASYEQYF.

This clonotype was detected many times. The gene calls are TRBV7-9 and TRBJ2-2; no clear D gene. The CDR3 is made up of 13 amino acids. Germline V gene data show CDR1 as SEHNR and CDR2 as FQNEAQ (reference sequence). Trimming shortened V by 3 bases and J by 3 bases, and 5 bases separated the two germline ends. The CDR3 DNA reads TGTGCCAGCAGCTTTTCGGACACCGGGGAGCTGTTTTTT. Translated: CASSFSDTGELFF.

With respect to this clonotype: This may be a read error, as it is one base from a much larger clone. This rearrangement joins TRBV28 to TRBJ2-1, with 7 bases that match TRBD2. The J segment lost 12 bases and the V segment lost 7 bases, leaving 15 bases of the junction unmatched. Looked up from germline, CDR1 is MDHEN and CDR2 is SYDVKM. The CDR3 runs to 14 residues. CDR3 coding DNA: TGTGCCAGCACCCAACGGGACTATGCTGATGGGCAGTTCTTC. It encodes CASTQRDYADGQFF. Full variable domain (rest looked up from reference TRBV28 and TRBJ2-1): DVKVTQSSRYLVKRTGEKVFLECVQDMDHENMFWYRQDPGLGLRLIYFSYDVKMKEKGDIPEGYSVSREKKERFSLILESASTNQTSMYLCASTQRDYADGQFFGPGTRLTVL.

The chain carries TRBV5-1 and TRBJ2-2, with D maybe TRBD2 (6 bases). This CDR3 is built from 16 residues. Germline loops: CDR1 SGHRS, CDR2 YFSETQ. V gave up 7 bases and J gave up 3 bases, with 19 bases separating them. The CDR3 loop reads CASGPQRLGDTGELFF. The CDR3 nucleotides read TGCGCCAGCGGCCCTCAACGACTAGGGGACACCGGGGAGCTGTTTTTT.

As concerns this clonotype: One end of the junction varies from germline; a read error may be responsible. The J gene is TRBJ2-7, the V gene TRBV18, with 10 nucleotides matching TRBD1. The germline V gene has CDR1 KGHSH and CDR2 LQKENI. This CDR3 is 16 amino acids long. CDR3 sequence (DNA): TGTGCCAGCCCACCAGGGACAGGGGATGACCCCTACGAGCAGTACTTC. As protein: CASPPGTGDDPYEQYF. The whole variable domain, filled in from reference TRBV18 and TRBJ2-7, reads NAGVMQNPRHLVRRRGQEARLRCSPMKGHSHVYWYRQLPEEGLKFMVYLQKENIIDESGMPKERFSAEFPKEGPSILRIQQVVRGDSAAYFCASPPGTGDDPYEQYFGPGTRLTVT.

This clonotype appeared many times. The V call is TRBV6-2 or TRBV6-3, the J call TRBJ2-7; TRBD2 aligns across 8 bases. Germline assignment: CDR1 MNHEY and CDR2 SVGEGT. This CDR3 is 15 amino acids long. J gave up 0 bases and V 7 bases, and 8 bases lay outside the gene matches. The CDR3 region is CASTLIAGSSYEQYF. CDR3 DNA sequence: TGTGCCAGCACCCTAATAGCGGGAAGCTCCTACGAGCAGTACTTC.

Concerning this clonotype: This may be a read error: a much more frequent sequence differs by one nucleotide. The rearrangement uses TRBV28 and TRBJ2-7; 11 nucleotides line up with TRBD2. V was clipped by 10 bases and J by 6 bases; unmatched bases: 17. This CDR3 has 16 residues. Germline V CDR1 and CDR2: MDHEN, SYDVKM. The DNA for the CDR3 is TGTGCCACCGGGGGTAAGGAACTAGCGGGAGTAAGCGAGCAGTACTTC. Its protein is CATGGKELAGVSEQYF.

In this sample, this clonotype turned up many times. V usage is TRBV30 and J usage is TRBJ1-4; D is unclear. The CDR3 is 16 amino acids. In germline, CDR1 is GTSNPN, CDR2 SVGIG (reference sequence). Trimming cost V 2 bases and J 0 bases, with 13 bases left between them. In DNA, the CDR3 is TGTGCCTGGAGTAGGGCAGGCCATGCAACTAATGAAAAACTGTTTTTT. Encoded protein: CAWSRAGHATNEKLFF.